This TCR beta chain came from a study of blood T cell repertoires in COVID-19. Study summary: From the United States, Italy and Spain came samples of acute and convalescent COVID-19.

Methods used by the authors: Using reference gene primer amplification, nucleated cell counts were estimated. Profiling relied on immunoSEQ multiplex PCR, and the TCRdb table lists in-frame clones only, not all of them. From that table come the V and J calls and clone size; the DNA was used to work out D and trimming. The sample includes 200,000 to 300,000 clones, approximately 90% seen only once; the top ten take just over 2.5%. This CDR3 comprises 14 residues. J was trimmed by 4 bases and V by 3 bases; bases with no gene match: 5. Germline CDR1 and CDR2: MGHRA and YSYEKL. Recruits, aged about 18 to 95 years, lived in 25 or so US areas.

This chain uses TRBV4-1 with TRBJ1-2; the match to TRBD1 covers 7 bases. This TCR came from a woman aged 25-40 years with acute COVID-19. Source material: PBMCs or T cells enriched from blood (not recorded which). The DNA of the CDR3 is TGCGCCAGCAGCCAGATGACAGGGAGCTATGGCTACACCTTC. It yields the protein CASSQMTGSYGYTF.